A single sample gave rise to the 4 T cell receptor beta chains below, sequenced in a study of blood T cell repertoires in COVID-19. This table comes from immunoSEQ multiplex PCR, and its TCRdb copy is limited to in-frame clones, with some not included. This sample carries a few hundred thousand clones, roughly 85% of them seen once, and the ten largest clones take more than 3%. The sample consisted of peripheral blood. These receptors came from a woman under 30 with acute or convalescent COVID-19.

The CDR3 DNA sequence: TGCGCCAGCAGCCAAAACGACCCCAGGGGAGTCGAAAAACTGTTTTTT. Protein sequence: CASSQNDPRGVEKLFF. V and J are TRBV4-1 and TRBJ1-4, with a tentative D call TRBD1 (6 bases). Germline values: CDR1 MGHRA, CDR2 YSYEKL. The germline V and J ends were trimmed by 2 bases and 8 bases, with 18 bases remaining between them. The CDR3 contains 16 residues.

This sequence joins TRBV12-5 and TRBJ2-2, with 7 bases aligning to TRBD1. The V gene's germline CDR1 is LGHNT and CDR2 FRNRAP. V shed 1 base, J shed 3 bases, and the junction held 2 bases outside the gene matches. The CDR3 sequence is 15 residues long. The CDR3 spells CASGLGQGYTGELFF. The CDR3 region has the DNA TGTGCTAGTGGTTTGGGACAGGGTTACACCGGGGAGCTGTTTTTT. The whole variable domain, filled in from reference TRBV12-5 and TRBJ2-2, reads DARVTQTPRHKVTEMGQEVTMRCQPILGHNTVFWYRQTMMQGLELLAYFRNRAPLDDSGMPKDRFSAEMPDATLATLKIQPSEPRDSAVYFCASGLGQGYTGELFFGEGSRLTVL.

The CDR3 loop is CASSLSRGPRNTEAFF. The CDR3 DNA is TGTGCCAGCAGCTTATCAAGGGGTCCCCGGAACACTGAAGCTTTCTTT. The genes are TRBV11-2 and TRBJ1-1, with a tentative D call TRBD1 (5 bases). The germline V gene has CDR1 SGHAT and CDR2 FQNNGV. The ends were cut back, 2 bases at V and 1 base at J, with 14 bases in the middle. The CDR3 runs to 16 residues.

With respect to this clone: At one end, the junction sequence differs from germline, possibly due to a read error. V and J are TRBV28 and TRBJ2-7; 9 bases are a match to TRBD1. In germline, CDR1 is MDHEN, CDR2 SYDVKM. The CDR3 covers 16 residues. The CDR3 DNA is TGTGCCAGCAGTTTCTTACCGGGACAGGGATCCTCCGAGCAGTACTTC. Amino acid sequence: CASSFLPGQGSSEQYF.